This T cell receptor (beta chain) was recorded in a study of blood T cell repertoires in COVID-19. Study in general: The United States, Italy and Spain provided the acute and convalescent COVID-19 samples. PBMCs, B-cell-depleted T cells, or T cells provided the cDNA or gDNA that made up the material.

J gave up 6 bases and V 7 bases, and 14 bases lay outside the gene matches. The CDR3 contains 16 residues. The germline gives CDR1 MNHNY, CDR2 SVGAGI (reference sequence). Original analysis: The authors estimated nucleated cell counts from reference gene primer amplification. Profiled with immunoSEQ multiplex PCR; TCRdb holds only in-frame clones, not every one. That table supplies the V and J calls and clone size; D and trimming were determined from the DNA. The repertoire includes 90,000 or so clones, roughly 72% of them detected once, and about 22% sits in the top ten. The rearrangement uses TRBV6-6 and TRBJ2-1, with 8 bases that match TRBD2. The sample comprised peripheral blood. The source is a woman aged 55-75 years in a cohort sampled during active or convalescent COVID-19. The CDR3 DNA follows: TGTGCCAGCAAACCCCCCGGACTAGCCGTGAGCAATGAGCAGTTCTTC. Translating gives CASKPPGLAVSNEQFF.